This T cell receptor beta chain was recovered during a study of post-analysis software for immune sequencing data. Overall study results and limits: Multiple sclerosis patients had significantly lower normalized Chao1 diversity than controls. Analysis by F measure revealed that same-batch samples clustered strongly together. Five TRBV segments were more frequent in patients than controls; TRBV5-6, TRBV5-1 and TRBV20-1 belonged to this group.

About this clonotype: Its matching antigen is unknown.

V was pared by 8 bases and J by 2 bases, with 12 bases between. This CDR3 comprises 12 residues. Germline V gene data show CDR1 as SQVTM and CDR2 as ANQGSEA. Prepared TCR beta cDNA libraries contained unique molecular identifiers. MiXCR, applied by TCRdb to the PCR reads, yields one record per CDR3 protein. The sample holds some 450,000 distinct CDR3 sequences; roughly 45% are singletons and the top ten take 9% to 13%. This chain links TRBV29-1 with TRBJ1-2; D unclear. The receptor comes from a girl aged 10 to 17 with multiple sclerosis. Sequencing was performed on blood. The CDR3: CSLWTANYGYTF. The CDR3 DNA sequence: TGCAGCCTTTGGACGGCGAACTATGGCTACACCTTC.